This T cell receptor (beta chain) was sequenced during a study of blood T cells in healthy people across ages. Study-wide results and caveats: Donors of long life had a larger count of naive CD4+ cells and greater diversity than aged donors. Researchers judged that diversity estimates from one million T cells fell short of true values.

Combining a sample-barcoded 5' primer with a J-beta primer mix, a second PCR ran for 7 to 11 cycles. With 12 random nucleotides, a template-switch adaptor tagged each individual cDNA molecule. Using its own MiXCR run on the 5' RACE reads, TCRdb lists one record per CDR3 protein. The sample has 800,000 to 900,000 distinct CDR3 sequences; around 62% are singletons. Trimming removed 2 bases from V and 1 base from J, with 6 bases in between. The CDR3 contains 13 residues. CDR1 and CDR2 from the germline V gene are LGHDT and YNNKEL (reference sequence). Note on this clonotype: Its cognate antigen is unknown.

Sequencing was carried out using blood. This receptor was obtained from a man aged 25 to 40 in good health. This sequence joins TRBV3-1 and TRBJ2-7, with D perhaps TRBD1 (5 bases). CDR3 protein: CASSQSGSYEQYF. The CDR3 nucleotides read TGTGCCAGCAGCCAATCAGGGTCCTACGAGCAGTACTTC.